The T cell receptor (beta chain) under discussion was sequenced for a study of T-cell reconstitution after alpha-beta-depleted transplantation in children. In its sample, this clonotype was seen a few times. Its antigen remains unidentified. Findings and limits, study-wide: High day-60 TCRbeta diversity in some patients came from surviving recipient T cells and thymic progenitors. T-cell counts and diversity at one year post-transplant came mainly from newly produced T cells.

TCRbeta library construction was performed incorporating unique molecular identifiers. TCRdb ran MiXCR on the PCR reads and lists one entry per CDR3 protein. The sample lists approximately 7,000 distinct CDR3 sequences, about 10% occurring once. This CDR3 comprises 15 residues. In germline, CDR1 is GTSNPN, CDR2 SVGIG (reference sequence). Trimming removed 2 bases at V and 5 bases at J, with 18 bases between. The chain has TRBV30 and TRBJ2-5; TRBD2 might be the D (5 bases). Sequences were derived from PBMCs, mostly from graft donor cells, sampled 180 days after TCRalphabeta/CD19-depleted stem cell transplant. The sequence was obtained from a child less than two years old who had a stem cell transplant for acute myeloid leukemia, so the T cells may come from the graft donor. The CDR3 DNA reads TGTGCCTGGAGTTTGCTTAGCAAGGCGGGCGAGACCCAGTACTTC. Its translation: CAWSLLSKAGETQYF.